The 32 T cell receptor beta chains listed next were all sequenced from one sample in a study of technical replicates of blood from a few donors. Some clones are missing from TCRdb's copy, which holds only in-frame ones; the method was immunoSEQ multiplex PCR. The sample yields about 53,000 clones, 85% to 90% seen once. Sequences were obtained from PBMCs. Receptors were obtained from a human donor in good health. Some clones in this sample may be carry-over from other donors' samples.

This clone was seen once. The V and J genes are TRBV6-6 and TRBJ2-7; D remains ambiguous. Trimming took 0 bases from V and 0 from J, leaving 12 bases between them. Germline V lookup: CDR1 MNHNY, CDR2 SVGAGI (reference sequence). The CDR3 has 16 amino acids. The CDR3 DNA follows: TGTGCCAGCAGTTACTCGAGTACCTCACCCTCCTACGAGCAGTACTTC. Amino acid sequence: CASSYSSTSPSYEQYF.

This clone was recorded a few times. The chain employs TRBV7-9 and TRBJ2-3; 9 bases match TRBD1. The junction had 8 bases not matched to a gene; V was cut back by 5 bases and J by 5 bases. This CDR3 has 15 amino acids. Germline CDR1 SEHNR, CDR2 FQNEAQ (reference sequence). CDR3 amino acids: CASSGPGTGIDTQYF. The CDR3 DNA reads TGTGCCAGCAGCGGGCCCGGGACAGGGATAGATACGCAGTATTTT.

The rearrangement joins TRBV5-8 to TRBJ1-5; TRBD1 agrees at 7 bases. Germline values: CDR1 SGHTS, CDR2 YDEGEE. CDR3 length: 14 amino acids. With V trimmed by 4 bases and J by 4 bases, 5 bases remained unmatched. CDR3 amino acids: CASSAGQLNQPQHF. CDR3 in DNA: TGTGCCAGCAGCGCGGGACAGCTAAATCAGCCCCAGCATTTT.

This clone was picked up one time. The V gene is TRBV7-2, the J gene TRBJ1-4, with D unresolved. The ends were cut back, 6 bases at V and 4 bases at J, with 3 bases in the middle. CDR3 size: 11 residues. Germline V CDR1 and CDR2: SGHTA, FQGNSA. The chain's CDR3 is CASSYNEKLFF. CDR3 coding DNA: TGTGCCAGCAGTTATAATGAAAAACTGTTTTTT.

The rearrangement joins TRBV29-1 to TRBJ2-1, with 10 bases that match TRBD2. This CDR3 has 13 residues. The junction had 5 bases not matched to a gene; V was cut back by 7 bases and J by 5 bases. CDR1 and CDR2 from the germline V gene are SQVTM and ANQGSEA. The CDR3 reads CSGTSGSNNEQFF. CDR3 DNA: TGCAGCGGGACTAGCGGTAGTAACAATGAGCAGTTCTTC.

V usage is TRBV6-5 and J usage is TRBJ2-1; D call uncertain. Germline V lookup: CDR1 MNHEY, CDR2 SVGAGI. V shed 7 bases and J shed 7 bases, with 14 bases lying between them. CDR3 length: 13 residues. CDR3 sequence reads: CASTSEIGNEQFF. The DNA of the CDR3 is TGTGCCAGCACCTCCGAGATCGGGAATGAGCAGTTCTTC.

This chain joins TRBV7-2 and TRBJ1-2; D gene uncertain. CDR1 is SGHTA and CDR2 is FQGNSA in the germline V gene. V was shortened by 5 bases and J by 4 bases, with 17 bases between the two germline ends. This CDR3 contains 15 residues. The CDR3 nucleotides are TGTGCCAGCAGCCCTACCGGGTACGGTTTCTATGGCTACACCTTC. Translation: CASSPTGYGFYGYTF.

The chain has TRBV12-5 and TRBJ2-7, with 7 bases identical to TRBD2. Germline V gene sequence: CDR1 LGHNT, CDR2 FRNRAP. The trim removed 1 base at V and 3 bases at J, leaving 6 bases unmatched. There are 15 residues in the CDR3. CDR3 sequence reads: CASGLGPAGVYEQYF. The CDR3 DNA is TGTGCTAGTGGTTTGGGGCCGGCGGGGGTCTACGAGCAGTACTTC.

This sequence joins TRBV4-1 and TRBJ1-5, with TRBD1 matching over 7 bases. V shed 2 bases and J 3 bases; nucleotides not matched to a gene: 10. This CDR3 comprises 17 residues. Germline V gene lookup returns CDR1 MGHRA and CDR2 YSYEKL. The CDR3 sequence: CASSQFSGTAPNQPQHF. Here the CDR3 DNA reads TGCGCCAGCAGCCAATTCTCGGGGACAGCTCCCAATCAGCCCCAGCATTTT.

The chain combines TRBV7-9 with TRBJ2-5; TRBD1 might be the D (7 bases). The V end was cut by 4 bases, the J end by 4 bases, with 13 bases between. CDR1 and CDR2 (germline): SEHNR, FQNEAQ (reference sequence). This CDR3 has 14 amino acids. CDR3 nucleotide sequence: TGTGCCAGCAGCTCGTCAGGGGGAGGAGAGACCCAGTACTTC. This translates into CASSSSGGGETQYF.

The chain is built from TRBV21-1 and TRBJ2-7; the table's D call, TRBD1, has no DNA check behind it. TRBV21-1 is listed as a pseudogene. The CDR3 sequence is 15 residues long. CDR3 DNA: TGTGCCAGCAGCAAACCGCCGGGACAGGGGAACGAGCAGTACTTC. Amino acids: CASSKPPGQGNEQYF.

This clone was detected once. J is TRBJ1-2 and V is TRBV29-1; 9 nucleotides align to TRBD1. V dropped 4 bases and J dropped 6; count of bases not matched to a gene: 3. CDR3 size: 12 residues. In germline, CDR1 is SQVTM, CDR2 ANQGSEA. CDR3 region: CSVGGQGNGYTF. The CDR3 coding sequence is TGCAGCGTTGGGGGACAGGGAAATGGCTACACCTTC. Filled out from reference TRBV29-1 and TRBJ1-2, the complete variable domain reads SAVISQKPSRDICQRGTSLTIQCQVDSQVTMMFWYRQQPGQSLTLIATANQGSEATYESGFVIDKFPISRPNLTFSTLTVSNMSPEDSSIYLCSVGGQGNGYTFGSGTRLTVV.

J is TRBJ2-3 and V is TRBV7-2; TRBD2 matches 7 bases. Germline trimming cut 5 bases from V and 6 bases from J; bases unmatched to any gene: 5. The CDR3 has 13 amino acids. CDR1 and CDR2 from the germline V gene are SGHTA and FQGNSA. This CDR3 reads CASSRGVVDTQYF. Here the CDR3 DNA reads TGTGCCAGCAGCCGGGGGGTGGTGGATACGCAGTATTTT.

The genes are TRBV9 and TRBJ2-1; D gene uncertain. Per the germline V gene, CDR1 is SGDLS and CDR2 is YYNGEE. V lost 8 bases and J lost 0, with 9 bases in between. The CDR3 length is 13 residues. The CDR3 DNA reads as TGTGCCAGTTTATGCGCCTCCTACAATGAGCAGTTCTTC. Protein product: CASLCASYNEQFF. Filled out from reference TRBV9 and TRBJ2-1, the complete variable domain reads DSGVTQTPKHLITATGQRVTLRCSPRSGDLSVYWYQQSLDQGLQFLIQYYNGEERAKGNILERFSAQQFPDLHSELNLSSLELGDSALYFCASLCASYNEQFFGPGTRLTVL.

CDR3 sequence (DNA): TGTGCCAGCAGCCAAGACCCTAACGGTGACTCTGGGGCCAACGTCCTGACTTTC. Its translation: CASSQDPNGDSGANVLTF. This chain connects TRBV14 to TRBJ2-6; D gene ambiguous. The CDR3 totals 18 residues. V gave up 0 bases and J gave up 0 bases, with 12 bases separating them. Germline values: CDR1 SGHDN, CDR2 FVKESK.

The chain uses TRBV7-9 and TRBJ1-6; TRBD1 aligns across 7 bases. Trimming cost V 1 base and J 9 bases; bases outside gene matches: 12. The CDR3 covers 17 residues. CDR1 is SEHNR, CDR2 FQNEAQ, per germline (reference sequence). CDR3 amino acids: CASSLGGYRQGSSPLHF. In DNA, the CDR3 is TGTGCCAGCAGCTTAGGAGGGTACCGACAGGGATCTTCACCCCTCCACTTT.

The rearrangement joins TRBV4-1 to TRBJ2-1; no definite D call. CDR3 size: 15 residues. Deletions cut 0 bases from V and 9 bases from J, with 15 bases between. Germline CDR1 and CDR2: MGHRA and YSYEKL. The DNA for the CDR3 is TGCGCCAGCAGCCAAGAGGGTCGCCTGATAGCTGAGCAGTTCTTC. It translates to CASSQEGRLIAEQFF.

Comments on this clone: The sample carries other DNA sequences with the same CDR3. The chain combines TRBV5-1 with TRBJ1-1; D ambiguous. The CDR3 totals 14 residues. The germline CDR1 and CDR2 sequences are SGHRS and YFSETQ. Trimming stripped 7 bases from V and 3 bases from J, with 16 bases between. As DNA, the CDR3 is TGCGCCAGCTCGTTGGGAGGAGGGTACACTGAAGCTTTCTTT. It encodes CASSLGGGYTEAFF.

DNA for the CDR3: TGCGCCAGCAACCAGGGGGGTACCTACGAGCAGTACTTC. This codes for CASNQGGTYEQYF. The gene calls are TRBV5-1 and TRBJ2-7; perhaps TRBD1 as D (7 bases). Germline CDR1 SGHRS, CDR2 YFSETQ. The CDR3 length is 13 residues. The V end lost 6 bases, the J end lost 2 bases, and 12 bases lay between the germline ends.

The gene calls are TRBV4-1 and TRBJ1-2; possibly TRBD1 for D (6 bases). Germline V gene data show CDR1 as MGHRA and CDR2 as YSYEKL. The CDR3 has 16 amino acids. Between the trimmed V and J ends, which lost 3 bases and 8 bases, there was a span of 22 bases. CDR3 bases: TGCGCCAGCAGCCACAATACCCTGGGGGGGGGCTGGGGCTACACCTTC. Its protein is CASSHNTLGGGWGYTF.

This chain links TRBV30 with TRBJ2-3, with a weak D call TRBD2 (7 bases). V lost 0 bases to trimming and J lost 0 bases, with 10 bases between them. CDR3 length equals 15 residues. CDR1 is GTSNPN and CDR2 is SVGIG in the germline V gene (reference sequence). The CDR3, as DNA: TGTGCCTGGAGTGTTGGGGGGGCGAGCACAGATACGCAGTATTTT. This encodes CAWSVGGASTDTQYF. Looking up the rest from reference TRBV30 and TRBJ2-3 gives the full variable domain: SQTIHQWPATLVQPVGSPLSLECTVEGTSNPNLYWYRQAAGRGLQLLFYSVGIGQISSEVPQNLSASRPQDRQFILSSKKLLLSDSGFYLCAWSVGGASTDTQYFGPGTRLTVL.

This chain connects TRBV6-5 to TRBJ2-5; 8 bases match TRBD2. The trim removed 7 bases at V and 7 bases at J, leaving 14 bases unmatched. CDR1 and CDR2 (germline): MNHEY, SVGAGI. The CDR3 has 15 residues. CDR3 DNA sequence: TGTGCCAGCACCCCGGGGGGGACCTACGCTGTGACCCAGTACTTC. This sequence encodes CASTPGGTYAVTQYF.

The J gene is TRBJ1-1, the V gene TRBV2, with D perhaps matching TRBD1 (5 bases). Germline V lookup: CDR1 SNHLY, CDR2 FYNNEI. The CDR3 is 13 residues long. Trimming removed 6 bases from V and 2 bases from J, with 10 bases in between. CDR3 sequence reads: CASSTGFNTEAFF. CDR3 sequence (DNA): TGTGCCAGCAGCACAGGATTTAACACTGAAGCTTTCTTT.

The J gene is TRBJ1-1, the V gene TRBV7-3; D is possibly TRBD1 (5 bases). Trimming removed 6 bases from V and 1 base from J, with 9 bases in between. Germline loops: CDR1 SGHTA, CDR2 FQGTGA. The CDR3 has 13 residues. CDR3 amino acids: CASRSGQNTEAFF. CDR3 nucleotides: TGTGCCAGCAGATCCGGACAGAACACTGAAGCTTTCTTT. Full variable domain (rest looked up from reference TRBV7-3 and TRBJ1-1): GAGVSQTPSNKVTEKGKYVELRCDPISGHTALYWYRQSLGQGPEFLIYFQGTGAADDSGLPNDRFFAVRPEGSVSTLKIQRTERGDSAVYLCASRSGQNTEAFFGQGTRLTVV.

V gene TRBV19 combines with J gene TRBJ2-7, with 7 bases fitting TRBD2. Trimming removed 3 bases from V and 6 bases from J; junction bases left unmatched: 11. Germline CDR1 and CDR2: LNHDA and SQIVND (reference sequence). The CDR3 extends over 15 amino acids. The CDR3 loop reads CASSIIGGGPFEQYF. CDR3 DNA: TGTGCCAGTAGTATCATCGGGGGAGGGCCCTTCGAGCAGTACTTC.

The gene calls are TRBV29-1 and TRBJ2-1; the match to TRBD2 covers 10 bases. J lost 8 bases, V lost 2 bases, and 9 bases had no gene match. This CDR3 is built from 15 residues. The V gene's germline CDR1 is SQVTM and CDR2 ANQGSEA. The CDR3, as DNA: TGCAGCGTTGAATCAGCGGGGGGGTCTTCGGATGAGCAGTTCTTC. Protein product: CSVESAGGSSDEQFF.

This clone was detected only once. This rearrangement joins TRBV9 to TRBJ2-1; D is undetermined. This CDR3 comprises 12 residues. Germline lookup yields CDR1 SGDLS and CDR2 YYNGEE. V lost 4 bases and J 4 bases, leaving 6 bases between the germline ends. In nucleotides, the CDR3 is TGTGCCAGCAGCCCCTCGTACAATGAGCAGTTCTTC. This codes for CASSPSYNEQFF.

The rearrangement joins TRBV7-2 to TRBJ2-1, with TRBD2 matching 11 bases. V gave up 5 bases and J gave up 8 bases; unmatched junction bases: 14. The CDR3 runs 17 residues. Germline CDR1 reads SGHTA; CDR2 reads FQGNSA. The CDR3 sequence is CASSLQPLVAGGYEQFF. CDR3 bases: TGTGCCAGCAGCCTCCAACCCCTGGTAGCGGGGGGGTATGAGCAGTTCTTC. Looking up the rest from reference TRBV7-2 and TRBJ2-1 gives the full variable domain: GAGVSQSPSNKVTEKGKDVELRCDPISGHTALYWYRQSLGQGLEFLIYFQGNSAPDKSGLPSDRFSAERTGGSVSTLTIQRTQQEDSAVYLCASSLQPLVAGGYEQFFGPGTRLTVL.

V usage is TRBV15 and J usage is TRBJ2-1; tentatively, D is TRBD1 (5 bases). The CDR3 sequence is 17 residues long. Trimming removed 2 bases from V and 4 bases from J, with 18 bases in between. Germline CDR1 is LNHNV and CDR2 is YYDKDF (reference sequence). Written as DNA, the CDR3 is TGTGCCACCAGCAGACCTTACGTTAGAAGGGGATACAATGAGCAGTTCTTC. It yields the protein CATSRPYVRRGYNEQFF.

V and J are TRBV28 and TRBJ2-2; D possibly corresponds to TRBD2 (7 bases). V dropped 7 bases and J dropped 1 base, with 19 bases sitting between them. This CDR3 contains 17 residues. Germline V gene sequence: CDR1 MDHEN, CDR2 SYDVKM. The CDR3 loop is CASTTGGAGVNTGELFF. The CDR3 DNA follows: TGTGCCAGCACCACTGGGGGGGCAGGGGTGAACACCGGGGAGCTGTTTTTT.

This rearrangement joins TRBV5-1 to TRBJ2-5; 8 nucleotides match TRBD2. The germline CDR1 and CDR2 sequences are SGHRS and YFSETQ. The CDR3 covers 15 residues. Trimming took 0 bases from V and 2 from J; bases not matched to a gene: 3. DNA for the CDR3: TGCGCCAGCAGCTTGGCCGCGGGGGGACAAGAGACCCAGTACTTC. Translating gives CASSLAAGGQETQYF.

The CDR3 bases are TGCGCCAGCAGCCAAGCCCCCCCTAGCGGAGCTTACAATGAGCAGTTCTTC. Translation gives CASSQAPPSGAYNEQFF. V and J are TRBV4-3 and TRBJ2-1; 7 bases agree with TRBD2. Trimming took 1 base from V and 4 from J; bases not matched to a gene: 10. Germline assignment: CDR1 LGHNA and CDR2 YSLEER. This CDR3 region has 17 residues.